The subject of this entry is one T cell receptor (beta chain). This entry comes from a study of shared clonotypes between healthy human individuals. The V gene's germline CDR1 is SGHRS and CDR2 YFSETQ. The CDR3 covers 14 residues. V was cut by 3 bases and J by 3 bases, with 9 bases left in between. Assay: immunoSEQ multiplex PCR; the TCRdb copy retains only in-frame clones and omits some. The sample holds over a million clones, around 74% seen once. The chain joins TRBV5-1 to TRBJ2-2; no definite D call. The sequenced sample consisted of memory CD4+ T cells sorted from blood. Specified subset: CD45RA-negative fraction. This clonotype originated in a man aged 18 to 35 in good health. CDR3 sequence: CASSWVVDTGELFF. Here the CDR3 DNA reads TGCGCCAGCAGCTGGGTTGTGGACACCGGGGAGCTGTTTTTT.